These 20 T cell receptor beta chains were all obtained from the same sample, sequenced in a study of blood T cell repertoires in COVID-19. Profiling relied on immunoSEQ multiplex PCR, and the TCRdb table lists in-frame clones only, not all of them. The table includes about 89,000 clones, 80% detected once. Sequenced material: peripheral blood. Source of these receptors: a woman over 75 with acute or convalescent COVID-19.

The chain combines TRBV3-1 (or the pseudogene TRBV3-2) with TRBJ2-7; perhaps TRBD2 as D (6 bases). Germline V CDR1 and CDR2: LGHDT, YNNKEL (reference sequence). This CDR3 contains 16 residues. Trimming left V 1 base short and J 3 bases short, with 16 bases between. This chain's CDR3 is CASSQAMTGRRYEQYF. CDR3 nucleotide sequence: TGTGCCAGCAGCCAAGCTATGACCGGGAGACGCTACGAGCAGTACTTC.

The chain recombines TRBV19 with TRBJ2-2; 9 nucleotides match TRBD2. Looked up from germline, CDR1 is LNHDA and CDR2 is SQIVND (reference sequence). The V gene end was trimmed by 4 bases and the J gene end by 8 bases; junction bases not matched to a gene: 8. The CDR3 is made up of 15 amino acids. The chain's CDR3 is CASSKGSGSSGELFF. The CDR3 DNA is TGTGCCAGTAGTAAAGGTAGCGGGAGTTCTGGGGAGCTGTTTTTT. The complete variable domain, with remaining parts taken from reference TRBV19 and TRBJ2-2, reads DGGITQSPKYLFRKEGQNVTLSCEQNLNHDAMYWYRQDPGQGLRLIYYSQIVNDFQKGDIAEGYSVSREKKESFPLTVTSAQKNPTAFYLCASSKGSGSSGELFFGEGSRLTVL.

The V gene is TRBV11-2, the J gene TRBJ2-3; D is perhaps TRBD1 (6 bases). Deletions cut 5 bases from V and 3 bases from J, with 15 bases between. The CDR3 is made up of 15 amino acids. Germline V lookup: CDR1 SGHAT, CDR2 FQNNGV. The DNA for the CDR3 is TGTGCCAGCAGCCCCCTAAGGGGGAGAACAGATACGCAGTATTTT. It encodes CASSPLRGRTDTQYF.

This clone was seen more than once but under ten times. The chain combines TRBV3-1 (or the pseudogene TRBV3-2) with TRBJ2-7; 7 bases fit TRBD1. This CDR3 spans 12 amino acids. V lost 5 bases to trimming and J lost 6 bases; unmatched junction nucleotides: 4. Per the germline V gene, CDR1 is LGHDT and CDR2 is YNNKEL (reference sequence). The CDR3: CASSSRTGEQYF. CDR3 bases: TGTGCCAGCAGCTCCCGGACAGGCGAGCAGTACTTC.

This chain joins TRBV12-3 or TRBV12-4 and TRBJ1-2, with a tentative D call TRBD1 (5 bases). CDR3 length equals 12 residues. The V end was cut by 1 base, the J end by 7 bases, with 7 bases between. CDR3 loop: CASSLGGFGYTF. In DNA form, the CDR3 reads TGTGCCAGCAGTTTAGGGGGCTTTGGCTACACCTTC.

This sequence joins TRBV30 and TRBJ1-6, with TRBD1 matching 7 bases. This CDR3 spans 14 amino acids. In germline, CDR1 is GTSNPN, CDR2 SVGIG (reference sequence). V dropped 0 bases and J dropped 9; count of bases not matched to a gene: 5. The CDR3 DNA is TGTGCCTGGAGTGTACGACAGGGACGTTCACCCCTCCACTTT. Encoded protein: CAWSVRQGRSPLHF.

This rearrangement joins TRBV25-1 to TRBJ2-3, with 9 bases fitting TRBD2. Germline CDR1 and CDR2: MGHDK and SYGVNS. The CDR3 extends over 14 amino acids. Losses at the gene ends were 3 bases for V and 3 bases for J; bases not matched to a gene: 1. CDR3 DNA: TGTGCCAGCAGTGATAGCGGGAGAACAGATACGCAGTATTTT. This gives the protein CASSDSGRTDTQYF.

The genes are TRBV10-3 and TRBJ2-7; possibly TRBD1 for D (5 bases). With 8 bases removed from V and 1 base from J, the gap between germline ends came to 9 bases. Germline CDR1 reads ENHRY; CDR2 reads SYGVKD. The CDR3 contains 12 residues. CDR3 nucleotides: TGTGCCATCGGGGCCCAATCCTACGAGCAGTACTTC. Translating gives CAIGAQSYEQYF.

This clone was found a few times. The sample contains more than one DNA sequence encoding this CDR3. The V gene is TRBV5-1, the J gene TRBJ1-2; a possible D gene is TRBD1 (5 bases). Germline V gene lookup returns CDR1 SGHRS and CDR2 YFSETQ. CDR3 length equals 13 residues. Trimming took 0 bases from V and 3 from J, leaving 6 bases between them. The CDR3 region has the DNA TGCGCCAGCAGCTTGGGGGGCGACTATGGCTACACCTTC. Encoded protein: CASSLGGDYGYTF.

The chain combines TRBV7-6 with TRBJ1-2; no firm D call. The V end was cut by 1 base, the J end by 8 bases, with 8 bases between. Germline assignment: CDR1 SGHVS and CDR2 FNYEAQ. The CDR3 consists of 12 residues. The CDR3 reads CASSLGAGGYTF. In nucleotides, the CDR3 is TGTGCCAGCAGCTTAGGGGCAGGCGGCTACACCTTC.

This clone was recorded many times. J is TRBJ2-5 and V is TRBV18; possible D gene TRBD1, 6 bases. CDR3 length: 16 amino acids. The germline V gene has CDR1 KGHSH and CDR2 LQKENI. V was pared by 3 bases and J by 4 bases, with 18 bases between. The CDR3 DNA sequence: TGTGCCAGCTCACCCGCACGTTCGCTAGGGGGAGAGACCCAGTACTTC. Translated: CASSPARSLGGETQYF.

This clone was detected only a few times. This chain connects TRBV19 to TRBJ2-7, with TRBD1 identical over 10 bases. This CDR3 has 15 amino acids. V was pared by 6 bases and J by 3 bases, with 8 bases of the junction left unmatched. Per germline, CDR1 LNHDA and CDR2 SQIVND (reference sequence). The CDR3 nucleotides read TGTGCCAGTAGCGAACGGACAGGGGGAAGCTACGAGCAGTACTTC. Amino acid sequence: CASSERTGGSYEQYF. Filled out from reference TRBV19 and TRBJ2-7, the complete variable domain reads DGGITQSPKYLFRKEGQNVTLSCEQNLNHDAMYWYRQDPGQGLRLIYYSQIVNDFQKGDIAEGYSVSREKKESFPLTVTSAQKNPTAFYLCASSERTGGSYEQYFGPGTRLTVT.

The V call is TRBV2, the J call TRBJ2-1; possible D gene TRBD2, 5 bases. The germline V gene has CDR1 SNHLY and CDR2 FYNNEI. The CDR3 extends over 13 amino acids. The ends were cut back, 1 base at V and 7 bases at J, with 8 bases in the middle. The CDR3 sequence is CASSEDWENEQFF. Here the CDR3 DNA reads TGTGCCAGCAGTGAAGACTGGGAGAATGAGCAGTTCTTC.

This clone is a singleton in its sample. J is TRBJ1-3 and V is TRBV7-7, with D unresolved. Per germline, CDR1 SSHAT and CDR2 FNYEAQ (reference sequence). CDR3 length: 16 residues. Trimming removed 0 bases at V and 1 base at J, with 10 bases between. For the CDR3, the DNA is TGTGCCAGCAGCTTAGCCCCGAGCGGGTCTGGAAACACCATATATTTT. Its translation: CASSLAPSGSGNTIYF.

The V gene is TRBV2, the J gene TRBJ2-7; TRBD2 is a possible D gene (5 bases). The germline V gene has CDR1 SNHLY and CDR2 FYNNEI. CDR3 size: 14 residues. The V and J ends lost 2 bases and 3 bases respectively, with 11 bases between them. The CDR3 region has the DNA TGTGCCAGCAGTGAATCGGGAACCAACTACGAGCAGTACTTC. This sequence encodes CASSESGTNYEQYF.

This clone was detected a few times. The V and J genes are TRBV10-3 and TRBJ2-1, with D possibly being TRBD1 (5 bases). The CDR3 runs to 16 residues. V was clipped by 8 bases and J by 2 bases, with 19 bases between them. Germline CDR1 ENHRY, CDR2 SYGVKD. DNA for the CDR3: TGTGCCATCGAAGACTCTAAGTTGGGGCCCTACAATGAGCAGTTCTTC. Translated: CAIEDSKLGPYNEQFF.

The rearrangement joins TRBV6-5 to TRBJ2-2; TRBD1 matches 9 bases. Trimming cost V 10 bases and J 7 bases; bases outside gene matches: 7. CDR3 length equals 13 residues. From germline, CDR1 is MNHEY and CDR2 SVGAGI. The CDR3 DNA is TGTGCCACTAGACAGGGGGTGGGCGGGGAGCTGTTTTTT. Translated, it gives CATRQGVGGELFF.

The chain has TRBV7-9 and TRBJ2-1; 10 nucleotides line up with TRBD2. CDR1 is SEHNR and CDR2 is FQNEAQ in the germline V gene (reference sequence). The junction had 6 bases not matched to a gene; V was cut back by 9 bases and J by 10 bases. This CDR3 contains 12 residues. CDR3 loop: CARTGLADEQFF. The CDR3 DNA sequence: TGTGCCAGGACTGGACTAGCGGACGAGCAGTTCTTC.

Concerning this clone itself: The identical CDR3 is also encoded by other nucleotide sequences in the sample. The chain links TRBV6-5 to TRBJ1-5; 9 nucleotides agree with TRBD1. J gave up 4 bases and V 6 bases, and 7 bases lay outside the gene matches. CDR3 length: 15 residues. Germline CDR1 reads MNHEY; CDR2 reads SVGAGI. The CDR3 loop reads CASSSPGQGNQPQHF. CDR3 nucleotide sequence: TGTGCCAGCAGCTCCCCGGGACAGGGAAATCAGCCCCAGCATTTT.

This clone was observed a single time. The chain uses TRBV18 and TRBJ1-1, with D perhaps matching TRBD1 (5 bases). V lost 2 bases to trimming and J lost 4 bases, with 8 bases between them. The CDR3 is made up of 13 amino acids. From germline, CDR1 is KGHSH and CDR2 LQKENI. CDR3 coding DNA: TGTGCCAGCTCACCAGGGGCATTCACTGAAGCTTTCTTT. Translation: CASSPGAFTEAFF.